This T cell receptor (beta chain) originates from a study of identical twins. In TCRdb, the 5' RACE reads were re-called with MiXCR into one record per CDR3 protein. The sample holds about 470,000 distinct CDR3 sequences, 20% to 25% seen once. Healthy Caucasians provided all donations. J lost 4 bases, V lost 5 bases, and 8 bases had no gene match. This CDR3 spans 15 amino acids. These same data were also listed under a study on T cells expressing NK-cell markers. This second study notes: Of CD8+ T cells, about 1.0-8% belonged to dominant NKG2C+ clonotypes in roughly 6 donors.

Sequencing was performed on CD4+ T cells sorted from blood. The receptor comes from a woman in her late teens or twenties in good health. The chain recombines TRBV12-3 or TRBV12-4 with TRBJ2-3, with TRBD2 matching over 8 bases. The DNA of the CDR3 is TGTGCCAGCAGTCGTCGGGGGGGTGGGGCAGATACGCAGTATTTT. It is translated as CASSRRGGGADTQYF.